This TCR beta chain was captured in a study of blood T cell repertoires in COVID-19 (dated by TCRdb to about 2020). Context from the whole study: The collaborator samples originated in the United States, Italy and Spain and spanned the acute and convalescent phases of COVID-19. Where available, HLA class I and class II types were obtained from metadata supplied by the sample provider rather than from assay-based typing. Samples were obtained from the ongoing ImmuneRACE study (first 160 participants) and from about 1,300 subjects provided by 6 global collaborators. The dataset comprised deeply sampled blood TCRbeta repertoires from subjects exposed to, actively infected with, or recovered from COVID-19. The material from the prospective study consisted of cDNA or gDNA derived from T cells, B-cell-depleted T cells, or PBMCs. A de-identified subject ID, COVID-19 status, age in years and sex were almost always included in the sample metadata. The repertoires were released in a freely available public database intended as a resource for research on the immune response to SARS-CoV-2. Overall results and qualifications from the work: Clinical and demographic metadata were provided uncurated, with the amount varying by source and participant.

As concerns this clone: Its antigen is still unknown. No quality values exist for individual bases; no much larger clone is one base distant.

CDR3 length: 15 amino acids, cysteine to phenylalanine. Only the CDR3 portion is preserved as DNA: 45 bases, with reading frame beginning at the first base. The immunoSEQ Assay, a bias-controlled multiplex PCR, was used to amplify TCRbeta CDR3 regions from genomic DNA. On the authors' methods: Nucleated cell counts per sample were estimated from amplification of reference gene primers within the assay. To quantify the absolute abundance of each unique TCRbeta CDR3 rearrangement, sequence reads were collapsed and filtered. For each sample, productive Simpson clonality was calculated by taking the square root of Simpson's diversity index across productive rearrangements. The immuneACCESS repertoire file appears here via TCRdb, limited to in-frame rearrangements. These files lack a portion of the clones; in checked studies, under half of the deficit traces to unresolved V genes, and the cause of the others is not known. V, J and clone size were drawn from that table, and D and trimming were deduced from the DNA. For this sample there are 130,000 to 150,000 clones; 85% appear just once. The biggest ten clones account for less than 3.5% of the sample.

The collaborating institutions used their own protocols to collect whole blood in K2EDTA tubes. For TCRbeta analysis, collaborator samples were shipped as frozen whole blood, as isolated PBMCs, or as DNA extracted from either sample type. This receptor chain uses TRBV21-1 and TRBJ2-2; the D call in the table, TRBD1, was not verified against the DNA. TRBV21-1 is noted as a pseudogene. The TCR sequence derives from a human donor with acute or convalescent COVID-19. The donor label of this sample is uncertain. The sequenced sample consisted of peripheral blood. The nucleotides read TGTGCCAGCAGCAAAGATTGCCAGGGGGCGTGGGAGCTGTTTTTT. The translation is CASSKDCQGAWELFF.